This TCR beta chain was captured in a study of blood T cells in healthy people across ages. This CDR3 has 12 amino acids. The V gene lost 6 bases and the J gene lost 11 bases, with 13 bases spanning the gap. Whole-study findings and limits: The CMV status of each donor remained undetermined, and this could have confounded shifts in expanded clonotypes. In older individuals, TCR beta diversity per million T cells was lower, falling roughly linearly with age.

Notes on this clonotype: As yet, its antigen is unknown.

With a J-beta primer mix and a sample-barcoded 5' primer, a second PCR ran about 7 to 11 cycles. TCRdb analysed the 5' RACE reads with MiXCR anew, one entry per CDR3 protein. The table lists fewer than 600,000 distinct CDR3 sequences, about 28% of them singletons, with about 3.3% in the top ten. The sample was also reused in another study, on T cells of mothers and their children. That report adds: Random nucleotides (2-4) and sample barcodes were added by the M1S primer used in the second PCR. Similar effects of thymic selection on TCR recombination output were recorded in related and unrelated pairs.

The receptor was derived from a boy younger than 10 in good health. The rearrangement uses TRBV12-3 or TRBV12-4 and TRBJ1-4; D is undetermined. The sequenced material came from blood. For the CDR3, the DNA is TGTGCCAGCAGCCACATTGATAAGAAACTGTTTTTT. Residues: CASSHIDKKLFF.